Below, 32 T cell receptor beta chains from the same sample are listed, as sequenced in a study of glioma-infiltrating T cells after dendritic cell vaccination. Profiling relied on immunoSEQ multiplex PCR, and the TCRdb table lists in-frame clones only, not all of them. This table has roughly 60,000 clones, around nine tenths appearing once. Time point here: after dendritic cell vaccination, including at tumor progression/relapse. The material sequenced was blood, taken after dendritic cell vaccination. Receptors were obtained from a human donor with glioblastoma.

J is TRBJ2-3 and V is TRBV5-4; TRBD1 might be the D (8 bases). Germline V gives CDR1 SGHNT, CDR2 YYREEE (reference sequence). The V end lost 4 bases, the J end lost 4 bases, and 22 bases lay between the germline ends. This CDR3 spans 17 amino acids. CDR3 amino acids: CASSNPPGQGGPDTQYF. CDR3 bases: TGTGCCAGCAGCAACCCCCCCGGACAGGGAGGGCCAGATACGCAGTATTTT. Using reference TRBV5-4 and TRBJ2-3 for the parts outside the CDR3, the full variable domain is ETGVTQSPTHLIKTRGQQVTLRCSSQSGHNTVSWYQQALGQGPQFIFQYYREEENGRGNFPPRFSGLQFPNYSSELNVNALELDDSALYLCASSNPPGQGGPDTQYFGPGTRLTVL.

About this clone: The sample carries other DNA sequences with the same CDR3. V is TRBV5-1 and J is TRBJ1-3; perhaps TRBD1 as D (6 bases). The germline V and J ends were trimmed by 3 bases and 1 base, with 8 bases remaining between them. CDR3 size: 14 residues. Per the germline V gene, CDR1 is SGHRS and CDR2 is YFSETQ. The CDR3 loop reads CASSSQGSGNTIYF. Written as DNA, the CDR3 is TGCGCCAGCAGCTCACAGGGATCTGGAAACACCATATATTTT.

The chain recombines TRBV4-1 with TRBJ1-3; the D is unclear. Germline CDR1 is MGHRA and CDR2 is YSYEKL. Trimming left V 0 bases short and J 2 bases short, with 5 bases between. The CDR3 totals 14 residues. CDR3: CASSQDRAGNTIYF. DNA of the CDR3: TGCGCCAGCAGCCAAGATCGAGCTGGAAACACCATATATTTT.

This rearrangement joins TRBV7-9 to TRBJ2-2; 8 bases line up with TRBD1. Germline CDR1 and CDR2: SEHNR and FQNEAQ (reference sequence). V was clipped by 4 bases and J by 1 base; unmatched bases: 2. The CDR3 runs 15 residues. The CDR3 DNA is TGTGCCAGCAGCTCACAGGGGGTGAACACCGGGGAGCTGTTTTTT. It specifies CASSSQGVNTGELFF.

The chain joins TRBV12-5 to TRBJ2-7; D might be TRBD1 (6 bases). This CDR3 has 13 amino acids. Germline loops: CDR1 LGHNT, CDR2 FRNRAP. Trimming shortened V by 0 bases and J by 6 bases, and 9 bases separated the two germline ends. This CDR3 reads CASGLVQGSEQYF. CDR3 nucleotides: TGTGCTAGTGGTTTGGTACAGGGTTCCGAGCAGTACTTC.

The V and J genes are TRBV11-2 and TRBJ2-5, with D perhaps matching TRBD1 (5 bases). The CDR3 has 14 amino acids. Germline CDR1 reads SGHAT; CDR2 reads FQNNGV. Trimming stripped 1 base from V and 2 bases from J, with 8 bases between. CDR3 in amino acids: CASSLGTPQETQYF. Written as DNA, the CDR3 is TGTGCCAGCAGCTTAGGGACACCTCAAGAGACCCAGTACTTC.

V and J are TRBV4-3 and TRBJ1-6; D is ambiguous. This CDR3 has 14 residues. Trimming removed 4 bases at V and 7 bases at J, with 11 bases between. The germline V gene has CDR1 LGHNA and CDR2 YSLEER. The CDR3, as DNA: TGCGCCAGCAGCCGGAGGGCGGGCAATTCACCCCTCCACTTT. Translation: CASSRRAGNSPLHF.

The V gene is TRBV6-1, the J gene TRBJ2-3; D is possibly TRBD1 (5 bases). The V gene lost 6 bases and the J gene lost 4 bases, with 17 bases spanning the gap. The CDR3 runs 15 residues. The germline V gene has CDR1 MNHNS and CDR2 SASEGT. The DNA for the CDR3 is TGTGCCAGCAGCTTAAGAGCAGGGAACGCAGATACGCAGTATTTT. It yields the protein CASSLRAGNADTQYF.

The rearrangement links TRBV18 to TRBJ1-1, with TRBD1 matching 8 bases. From germline, CDR1 is KGHSH and CDR2 LQKENI. The junction had 7 bases not matched to a gene; V was cut back by 5 bases and J by 2 bases. The CDR3 runs 15 residues. In nucleotides, the CDR3 is TGTGCCAGCTCAGGACAGGGTATTCCAAACACTGAAGCTTTCTTT. This encodes CASSGQGIPNTEAFF.

The V call is TRBV10-2, the J call TRBJ1-5; possible D gene TRBD1, 6 bases. The CDR3 has 14 amino acids. V was clipped by 11 bases and J by 1 base, with 15 bases between them. Germline CDR1 is WSHSY and CDR2 is SAAADI. In nucleotides, the CDR3 is TGCGCCGGGGGGGCAGGAGGGAGCAATCAGCCCCAGCATTTT. Its protein product is CAGGAGGSNQPQHF.

The V gene is TRBV5-1, the J gene TRBJ1-2; 8 positions agree with TRBD1. CDR3 length equals 16 residues. The germline V gene has CDR1 SGHRS and CDR2 YFSETQ. V lost 4 bases to trimming and J lost 4 bases; unmatched junction nucleotides: 12. CDR3 residues: CASSLEGGQGPYGYTF. In DNA form, the CDR3 reads TGCGCCAGCAGCCTGGAGGGCGGACAGGGCCCCTATGGCTACACCTTC.

This clone has just a few counts. The chain is built from TRBV19 and TRBJ2-3; 15 positions agree with TRBD2. The CDR3 length is 16 residues. The trim removed 6 bases at V and 8 bases at J, leaving 9 bases unmatched. Looked up from germline, CDR1 is LNHDA and CDR2 is SQIVND (reference sequence). This CDR3 reads CASRSPGLAGGGTQYF. CDR3 nucleotide sequence: TGTGCCAGTAGATCACCCGGACTAGCGGGGGGGGGTACGCAGTATTTT.

The V and J genes are TRBV30 and TRBJ2-5; D is possibly TRBD1 (6 bases). The length of the CDR3 is 12 residues. Looked up from germline, CDR1 is GTSNPN and CDR2 is SVGIG (reference sequence). V was shortened by 2 bases and J by 2 bases, with 6 bases between the two germline ends. The CDR3 loop is CAWSTGQETQYF. DNA for the CDR3: TGTGCCTGGAGTACAGGGCAAGAGACCCAGTACTTC.

The chain has TRBV5-4 and TRBJ1-2, with a weak D call TRBD1 (6 bases). Germline V gene lookup returns CDR1 SGHNT and CDR2 YYREEE (reference sequence). V was clipped by 6 bases and J by 5 bases, with 23 bases between them. The CDR3 is 16 residues long. Here the CDR3 DNA reads TGTGCCAGCACCCCTTCGATACACAGGGTTTGGTATGGCTACACCTTC. Protein: CASTPSIHRVWYGYTF.

This sequence joins TRBV30 and TRBJ1-1; maybe TRBD1 (5 bases). CDR1 is GTSNPN, CDR2 SVGIG, per germline (reference sequence). Trimming cost V 4 bases and J 3 bases, with 18 bases left between them. The CDR3 extends over 15 amino acids. The DNA for the CDR3 is TGTGCCTGGACCCCTATGGGGCGGGGGGACACTGAAGCTTTCTTT. Translation gives CAWTPMGRGDTEAFF.

V is TRBV7-9 and J is TRBJ1-4; D gene unclear. The ends were cut back, 5 bases at V and 7 bases at J, with 11 bases in the middle. Germline CDR1 and CDR2: SEHNR and FQNEAQ (reference sequence). CDR3 length: 13 residues. This CDR3 is CASSRGDGEKLFF. As DNA, the CDR3 is TGTGCCAGCAGCCGAGGTGACGGTGAAAAACTGTTTTTT.

The genes are TRBV6-5 and TRBJ1-1; TRBD1 matches at 8 bases. Germline V gives CDR1 MNHEY, CDR2 SVGAGI. V dropped 6 bases and J dropped 1; count of bases not matched to a gene: 7. The length of the CDR3 is 15 residues. As DNA, the CDR3 is TGTGCCAGCAGCGACAGGGGATTCTCGAACACTGAAGCTTTCTTT. It is translated as CASSDRGFSNTEAFF.

There are a few counts of this clone. The V call is TRBV10-1, the J call TRBJ1-1; possible D gene TRBD1, 6 bases. Germline assignment: CDR1 WNHNN and CDR2 SYGVQD (reference sequence). The germline V and J ends were trimmed by 8 bases and 4 bases, with 14 bases remaining between them. The CDR3 runs 13 residues. CDR3 region: CASRVSQGTEAFF. CDR3 DNA: TGCGCCAGCCGAGTCTCACAGGGCACTGAAGCTTTCTTT.

This clone has a handful of counts. V usage is TRBV6-6 and J usage is TRBJ2-5; TRBD2 might be the D (6 bases). There are 14 residues in the CDR3. V was trimmed by 6 bases and J by 4 bases, leaving 15 bases between them. Germline CDR1 reads MNHNY; CDR2 reads SVGAGI (reference sequence). Here the CDR3 DNA reads TGTGCCAGCAGCTACGGCGGGGTAGGAGAGACCCAGTACTTC. It yields the protein CASSYGGVGETQYF.

This clone was seen a single time. V and J are TRBV6-1 and TRBJ1-1, with a tentative D call TRBD1 (5 bases). CDR1 is MNHNS, CDR2 SASEGT, per germline. Trimming cost V 7 bases and J 1 base, with 16 bases left between them. CDR3 length equals 15 residues. CDR3 amino acids: CASIKGQSGNTEAFF. In DNA, the CDR3 is TGTGCCAGCATAAAAGGACAATCGGGGAACACTGAAGCTTTCTTT.

This clone was counted a single time. The CDR3 loop is CAWRTSGTYEQYF. Written as DNA, the CDR3 is TGTGCCTGGAGGACTAGCGGGACCTACGAGCAGTACTTC. The gene calls are TRBV30 and TRBJ2-5; TRBD2 agrees at 11 bases. The J call may be faulty, since TRBJ2-7 better matches the DNA end. Per germline, CDR1 GTSNPN and CDR2 SVGIG (reference sequence). The CDR3 runs to 13 residues.

The CDR3: CASRPGLGNTGELFF. In DNA form, the CDR3 reads TGTGCCAGCCGACCGGGACTAGGGAACACCGGGGAGCTGTTTTTT. V is TRBV7-6 and J is TRBJ2-2; 8 positions match TRBD2. Germline V gene data show CDR1 as SGHVS and CDR2 as FNYEAQ. V gave up 8 bases and J gave up 1 base; unmatched junction bases: 6. The CDR3 covers 15 residues.

The chain has TRBV6-1 and TRBJ2-5; 7 positions match TRBD1. V shed 4 bases and J 5 bases; nucleotides not matched to a gene: 4. Looked up from germline, CDR1 is MNHNS and CDR2 is SASEGT. This CDR3 comprises 13 residues. The CDR3 region is CASSGPTGETQYF. The CDR3 nucleotides are TGTGCCAGCAGTGGACCGACAGGGGAGACCCAGTACTTC.

This clone was seen a single time. The chain joins TRBV27 to TRBJ1-2; D is ambiguous. The CDR3 extends over 13 amino acids. From germline, CDR1 is MNHEY and CDR2 SMNVEV (reference sequence). V was cut by 2 bases and J by 4 bases, with 8 bases left in between. DNA of the CDR3: TGTGCCAGCAGTTTAGGAGGACTCTATGGCTACACCTTC. This gives the protein CASSLGGLYGYTF.

The chain is built from TRBV2 and TRBJ2-5; D is ambiguous. There are 10 residues in the CDR3. Germline CDR1 reads SNHLY; CDR2 reads FYNNEI. V lost 6 bases and J 4 bases, leaving 3 bases between the germline ends. DNA for the CDR3: TGTGCCAGCAGCGTAGAGACCCAGTACTTC. Encoded protein: CASSVETQYF.

V is TRBV27 and J is TRBJ2-1; 13 nucleotides align to TRBD2. CDR3 length: 16 amino acids. Trimming took 6 bases from V and 7 from J; bases not matched to a gene: 9. Germline V CDR1 and CDR2: MNHEY, SMNVEV (reference sequence). The CDR3 sequence is CASSRKWTSGRNEQFF. CDR3 nucleotide sequence: TGTGCCAGCAGCCGAAAGTGGACTAGCGGGAGAAATGAGCAGTTCTTC.

The rearrangement links TRBV4-2 to TRBJ2-7; D gene uncertain. CDR1 is LGHNA and CDR2 is YNFKEQ in the germline V gene. The CDR3 is 14 residues long. V dropped 0 bases and J dropped 0 bases, with 6 bases sitting between them. The DNA of the CDR3 is TGTGCCAGCAGCCAAGAGGCTAGCTCCTACGAGCAGTACTTC. It yields the protein CASSQEASSYEQYF.

The genes are TRBV19 and TRBJ2-2; a weak D match, TRBD1 (6 bases). CDR1 and CDR2 (germline): LNHDA, SQIVND (reference sequence). Trimming pared 9 bases from V and 2 bases from J, leaving 13 bases between. The CDR3 runs 14 residues. CDR3 sequence reads: CASEQGSNTGELFF. CDR3 nucleotide sequence: TGTGCCAGCGAACAGGGATCTAACACCGGGGAGCTGTTTTTT. The full variable domain, with the rest looked up from reference TRBV19 and TRBJ2-2, is DGGITQSPKYLFRKEGQNVTLSCEQNLNHDAMYWYRQDPGQGLRLIYYSQIVNDFQKGDIAEGYSVSREKKESFPLTVTSAQKNPTAFYLCASEQGSNTGELFFGEGSRLTVL.

A few counts support this clone. V and J are TRBV28 and TRBJ1-3; D possibly corresponds to TRBD1 (5 bases). The CDR3 contains 16 residues. The V end lost 3 bases, the J end lost 0 bases, and 12 bases lay between the germline ends. Germline values: CDR1 MDHEN, CDR2 SYDVKM. CDR3 sequence reads: CASSFGATSSGNTIYF. In nucleotides, the CDR3 is TGTGCCAGCAGTTTTGGGGCGACGAGCTCTGGAAACACCATATATTTT.

This chain links TRBV5-1 with TRBJ2-1; 12 nucleotides align to TRBD2. Germline V gives CDR1 SGHRS, CDR2 YFSETQ. The V gene end was trimmed by 7 bases and the J gene end by 0 bases; junction bases not matched to a gene: 2. This CDR3 has 15 residues. CDR3 coding DNA: TGCGCCAGCGCGACTAGCGGGAGCTCCTACAATGAGCAGTTCTTC. Translated, it gives CASATSGSSYNEQFF.

This chain joins TRBV7-2 and TRBJ2-3; TRBD2 matches 9 bases. In germline, CDR1 is SGHTA, CDR2 FQGNSA. This CDR3 comprises 15 residues. The junction had 9 bases not matched to a gene; V was cut back by 7 bases and J by 4 bases. The CDR3 region has the DNA TGTGCCAGCACACCAACTAGCGGGCTATCAGATACGCAGTATTTT. Its translation: CASTPTSGLSDTQYF.

This clone was detected a few times. The rearrangement joins TRBV25-1 to TRBJ1-1; D perhaps matches TRBD1 (6 bases). Germline CDR1 MGHDK, CDR2 SYGVNS. V was clipped by 3 bases and J by 11 bases, with 22 bases between them. This CDR3 region has 15 residues. The CDR3 loop is CASSDLQGKRSEAFF. CDR3 in DNA: TGTGCCAGCAGTGACCTTCAGGGGAAGAGGAGTGAGGCTTTCTTT.